The 8 T cell receptor beta chains below were found in one sample sequenced in a study of T-cell memory formation after mild COVID-19. TCRdb used MiXCR to reprocess the 5' RACE reads, holding one entry per CDR3 protein. The sample shows about 110,000 distinct CDR3 sequences, approximately 15% of them seen only once. Material: PBMCs or a T cell subset sorted from them (not recorded which). The origin of the receptors is an adult woman who had mild COVID-19 (a few samples of this study predate the infection). Cell type and time point are not known.

This clonotype was detected many times. V is TRBV20-1 and J is TRBJ1-2, with a weak D call TRBD1 (6 bases). V was cut by 5 bases and J by 8 bases, with 21 bases left in between. CDR3 size: 14 residues. Germline V gene lookup returns CDR1 DFQATT and CDR2 SNEGSKA (reference sequence). As DNA, the CDR3 is TGCAGTGCTGCCCCCACCTATGGGGGCTTGGGCTACACCTTC. Amino acids: CSAAPTYGGLGYTF.

The J gene is TRBJ2-5, the V gene TRBV12-3 or TRBV12-4, with 12 positions matching TRBD1. CDR3 length: 18 residues. After removal of 1 base from V and 2 bases from J, the junction contained 8 bases not matched to a gene. The CDR3 coding sequence is TGTGCCAGCAGTTTAGAGGGGACAGGGGGCGCGGGTCAAGAGACCCAGTACTTC. Translation gives CASSLEGTGGAGQETQYF.

This sequence joins TRBV4-3 and TRBJ2-1, with D perhaps TRBD2 (6 bases). CDR1 is LGHNA, CDR2 YSLEER, per germline. V was pared by 1 base and J by 0 bases, with 16 bases between. The length of the CDR3 is 18 residues. CDR3 bases: TGCGCCAGCAGCCAAGTATGGGGCGGGAAATACTCCTACAATGAGCAGTTCTTC. Translation gives CASSQVWGGKYSYNEQFF.

There are a few counts of this clonotype. In DNA form, the CDR3 reads TGTGCCAGCAGCGCCAGTGTCGGCGCCACAGATACGCAGTATTTT. This codes for CASSASVGATDTQYF. The gene calls are TRBV9 and TRBJ2-3; no clear D. CDR1 and CDR2 from the germline V gene are SGDLS and YYNGEE. Trimming pared 3 bases from V and 2 bases from J, leaving 13 bases between. The CDR3 consists of 15 residues.

This sequence joins TRBV7-3 and TRBJ2-2, with TRBD1 identical over 9 bases. Germline V lookup: CDR1 SGHTA, CDR2 FQGTGA. Trimming cost V 1 base and J 4 bases; bases outside gene matches: 7. The CDR3 loop spans 17 amino acids. CDR3 in amino acids: CASSLSQWTGATGELFF. The CDR3 DNA follows: TGTGCCAGCAGCTTAAGTCAGTGGACAGGGGCCACCGGGGAGCTGTTTTTT.

This clonotype was picked up a small number of times. J is TRBJ2-7 and V is TRBV18, with 7 positions matching TRBD1. Germline V gene sequence: CDR1 KGHSH, CDR2 LQKENI. V lost 3 bases to trimming and J lost 0 bases; unmatched junction nucleotides: 5. CDR3 length: 15 amino acids. The chain's CDR3 is CASSPGQANSYEQYF. CDR3 sequence (DNA): TGTGCCAGCTCACCCGGACAGGCAAACTCCTACGAGCAGTACTTC.

Worth noting for this clonotype: This may arise from a read error, as a much more abundant clone is one base away. CDR3 nucleotide sequence: TGTGCCAGCAGCCACTACGAGCAGTACTTC. Its translation: CASSHYEQYF. This rearrangement joins TRBV11-2 to TRBJ2-7; D is uncertain. Germline V CDR1 and CDR2: SGHAT, FQNNGV. The CDR3 extends over 10 amino acids. V lost 5 bases and J 3 bases, leaving 2 bases between the germline ends.

The chain combines TRBV6-6 with TRBJ1-1; 8 nucleotides agree with TRBD1. Losses at the gene ends were 5 bases for V and 3 bases for J; bases not matched to a gene: 5. The germline gives CDR1 MNHNY, CDR2 SVGAGI (reference sequence). This CDR3 has 14 amino acids. As DNA, the CDR3 is TGTGCCAGCAGTCCGCAGGGGGCTGACACTGAAGCTTTCTTT. Amino acids: CASSPQGADTEAFF.